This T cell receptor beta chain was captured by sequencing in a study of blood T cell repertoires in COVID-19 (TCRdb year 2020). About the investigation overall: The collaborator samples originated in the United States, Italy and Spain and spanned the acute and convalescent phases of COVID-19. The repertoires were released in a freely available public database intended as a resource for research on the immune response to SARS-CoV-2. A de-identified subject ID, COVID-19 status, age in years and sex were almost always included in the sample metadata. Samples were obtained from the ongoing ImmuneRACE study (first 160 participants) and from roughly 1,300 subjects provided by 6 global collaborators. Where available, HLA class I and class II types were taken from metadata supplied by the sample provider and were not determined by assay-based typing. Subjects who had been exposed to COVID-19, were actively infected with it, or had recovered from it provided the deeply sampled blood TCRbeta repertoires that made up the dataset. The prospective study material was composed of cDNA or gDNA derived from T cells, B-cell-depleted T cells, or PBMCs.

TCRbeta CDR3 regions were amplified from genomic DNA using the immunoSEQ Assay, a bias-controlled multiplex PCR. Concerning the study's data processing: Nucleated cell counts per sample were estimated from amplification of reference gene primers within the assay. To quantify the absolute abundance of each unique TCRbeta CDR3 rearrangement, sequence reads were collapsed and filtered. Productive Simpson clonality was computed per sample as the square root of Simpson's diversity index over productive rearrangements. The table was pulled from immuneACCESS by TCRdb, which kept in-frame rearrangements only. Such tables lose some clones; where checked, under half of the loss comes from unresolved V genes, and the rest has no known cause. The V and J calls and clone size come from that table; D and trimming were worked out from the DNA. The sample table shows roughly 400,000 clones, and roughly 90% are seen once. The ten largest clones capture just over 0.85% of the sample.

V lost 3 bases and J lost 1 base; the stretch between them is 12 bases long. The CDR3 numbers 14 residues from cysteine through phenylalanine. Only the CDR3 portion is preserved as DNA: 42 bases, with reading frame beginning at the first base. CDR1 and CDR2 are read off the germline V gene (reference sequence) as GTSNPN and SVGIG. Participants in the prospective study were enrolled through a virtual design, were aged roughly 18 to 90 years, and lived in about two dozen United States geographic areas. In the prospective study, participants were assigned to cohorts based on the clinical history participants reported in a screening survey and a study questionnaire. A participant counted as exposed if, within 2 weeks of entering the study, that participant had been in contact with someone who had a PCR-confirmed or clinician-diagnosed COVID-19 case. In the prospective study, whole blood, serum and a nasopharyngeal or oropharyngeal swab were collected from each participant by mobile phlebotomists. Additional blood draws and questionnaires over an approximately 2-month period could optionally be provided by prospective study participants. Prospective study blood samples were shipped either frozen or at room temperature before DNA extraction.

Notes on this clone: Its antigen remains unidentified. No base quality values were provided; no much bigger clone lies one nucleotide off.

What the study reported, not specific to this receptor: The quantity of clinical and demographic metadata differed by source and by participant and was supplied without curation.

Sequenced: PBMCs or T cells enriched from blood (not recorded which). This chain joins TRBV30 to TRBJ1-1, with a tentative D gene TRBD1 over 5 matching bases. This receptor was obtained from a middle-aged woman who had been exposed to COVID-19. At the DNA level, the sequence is TGTGCCTGGAGGATGGGGGGAAGGAACACTGAAGCTTTCTTT. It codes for CAWRMGGRNTEAFF.